This T cell receptor (beta chain) appears in the sequencing data of a study of blood T cell repertoires in COVID-19. Overall study context: Whether acute or convalescent, the COVID-19 samples came from the United States, Italy and Spain. Nucleic acid was either cDNA or gDNA, and it came from T cells, B-cell-depleted T cells, or PBMCs.

How the authors handled the data: The assay estimated nucleated cells by amplifying reference gene primers. Using immunoSEQ multiplex PCR, the repertoire was profiled, and TCRdb retains in-frame clones only, with some absent. The DNA gave D and trimming, while V, J and clone size come from that table. The table has roughly 120,000 clones, 82% seen once; the top ten hold 6.5% to 10%. The CDR3 has 13 residues. The V end lost 1 base, the J end lost 3 bases, and 7 bases lay between the germline ends. Germline V gene lookup returns CDR1 KGHSH and CDR2 LQKENI. The sample consisted of peripheral blood. The TCR was taken from a man aged 70-80 years with acute or convalescent COVID-19. This sequence joins TRBV18 and TRBJ2-7, with D possibly TRBD1 on 6 matching bases. DNA for the CDR3: TGTGCCAGCTCACCACAGACAGGCTACGAGCAGTACTTC. This codes for CASSPQTGYEQYF.